The clone carrying this TCR beta chain was detected ten times or more. The antigen remains unidentified. TCRdb re-called the reads with MiXCR, one entry per CDR3 protein. The sample lists roughly 130,000 distinct CDR3 sequences, approximately 9.2% occurring once. The data derive from a study of T cell repertoires in cytomegalovirus infection. Study-level information: Public signatures in TCR beta pointed to CMV infection and matching HLA type. General study findings and limits: Ex vivo, HLA-C-restricted CMV-specific TCR beta clonotypes prevailed over the rest of the response. Accumulated public TCR beta family frequency recognized individuals carrying CMV together with the relevant HLA.

The CDR3 covers 14 residues. Germline V gene sequence: CDR1 SNHLY, CDR2 FYNNEI. V shed 7 bases, J shed 4 bases, and the junction held 10 bases outside the gene matches. J is TRBJ2-7 and V is TRBV2, with 7 bases fitting TRBD1. The sequenced sample was PBMCs. The clonotype comes from a human donor in good health (CMV status not recorded). Some clones in this sample may be carry-over from other donors' samples. The CDR3 bases are TGTGCCAGCACCGGGGAGACAGGGTTTTACGAGCAGTACTTC. It is translated as CASTGETGFYEQYF.